Listed below are T cell receptor beta chains from one sample, sequenced in a study of prognosis after radiotherapy for stage I lung cancer. TCRdb re-called the multiplex PCR reads through MiXCR, storing one row per CDR3 protein. In the table there are fewer than 50,000 distinct CDR3 sequences, roughly a quarter of which are singletons. The sequencing here drew on PBMCs, taken before or after stereotactic body radiation therapy (not recorded which). Source of these receptors: a donor aged 50 or older with non-small cell lung cancer. Both conserved end residues are part of each CDR3. D genes are given only for firm matches. Size is stated for part of the rows, as once, few or many counts, or as a class when the clone is expanded.

v_call	j_call	clone_size	d_call	cdr3_nt	cdr3_aa
TRBV6-1	TRBJ1-2	many	NA	TGTGCCAGCAGTGAAAATCTCTTGAGAGGGCTCCTTGGCTACACCTTC	CASSENLLRGLLGYTF
TRBV20-1	TRBJ1-6	many	TRBD1	TGCAGTGCAGAATTACAGGGGGCAGGTTCACCCCTCCACTTT	CSAELQGAGSPLHF
TRBV5-1	TRBJ1-2	many	NA	TGCGCCAGCAGGGATGACCGTGGCTACACCTTC	CASRDDRGYTF
TRBV5-4	TRBJ2-5	NA	TRBD2	TGTGCCAGCAGCTTGGGGAGTAGCGGGAGAGAAGAGACCCAGTACTTC	CASSLGSSGREETQYF
TRBV19	TRBJ2-3	many	TRBD1	TGTGCCAGTAGTCGTGAGATATGGACAGGGGGCGATACGCAGTATTTT	CASSREIWTGGDTQYF
TRBV6-2/TRBV6-3	TRBJ2-5	many	NA	TGTGCCAGCAGTGAAGACAAAAGGGCAGGGAGGCCCCAGTACTTC	CASSEDKRAGRPQYF
TRBV20-1	TRBJ2-3	many	TRBD2	TGCAGTGCTAGAGATAGCGGGATCTTCAATACGCAGTATTTT	CSARDSGIFNTQYF
TRBV7-8	TRBJ2-1	many	NA	TGTGCCAGCAGCAAGGAGGGTTCGGGGAGAACAGATGAGCAGTTCTTC	CASSKEGSGRTDEQFF
TRBV18	TRBJ2-5	many	NA	TGTGCCAGCTCACCTAGAGGTCAGGGAGAGACCCAGTACTTC	CASSPRGQGETQYF
TRBV11-2	TRBJ2-5	many	NA	TGTGCCAGCAGCTTATTCGGGGGTGTCGGGACTCAAGAGACCCAGTACTTC	CASSLFGGVGTQETQYF
TRBV12-3/TRBV12-4	TRBJ2-5	NA	NA	TGTGCCAGCAGTTTAAACGGCCGAAACCAAGAGACCCAGTACTTC	CASSLNGRNQETQYF
TRBV28	TRBJ1-4	many	TRBD1	TGTGCCAGCAGTTACCGGGACAGGGGGCTTGCAACTAATGAAAAACTGTTTTTT	CASSYRDRGLATNEKLFF
TRBV6-1	TRBJ1-1	many	NA	TGTGCCAGCAGTGAAATTGCTGAAGCTTTCTTT	CASSEIAEAFF
TRBV11-2	TRBJ2-7	many	TRBD1	TGTGCCAGCAGCTTAAACAGGGGCCTCTACGAGCAGTACTTC	CASSLNRGLYEQYF
TRBV4-1	TRBJ2-1	many	NA	TGCGCCAGCAGCCAAGATAGACTCGGGATCTACAATGAGCAGTTCTTC	CASSQDRLGIYNEQFF
TRBV28	TRBJ1-2	many	NA	TGTGCCAGCATCGTCACAGGGAGTGGCTACACCTTC	CASIVTGSGYTF
TRBV7-8	TRBJ2-1	NA	TRBD1	TGTGCCACCAGCCGAGGACAGGGGGCAGACTACAATGAACAGTTCTTC	CATSRGQGADYNEQFF
TRBV9	TRBJ2-7	many	NA	TGTGCCAGCAGCGTAGAAGACTCCTACGAGCAGTACTTC	CASSVEDSYEQYF
TRBV20-1	TRBJ2-1	NA	TRBD2	TGCAGTGCGAAAACTAGCGGGGGAACCTACAATGAGCAGTTCTTC	CSAKTSGGTYNEQFF
TRBV29-1	TRBJ2-1	NA	NA	TGCAGCGTTGATATTCCTACCTCCTACAATGAGCAGTTCTTC	CSVDIPTSYNEQFF
TRBV4-2	TRBJ1-2	NA	TRBD1	TGTGCCAGCAGCCAAGATTCTCGGACAGGGGGAGGCTATGGCTACACCTTC	CASSQDSRTGGGYGYTF
TRBV9	TRBJ2-6	many	NA	TGTGCCAGCAGCGGTACCCTCGGGGGAAAAAGCTCTGGGGCCAACGTCCTGACTTTC	CASSGTLGGKSSGANVLTF
TRBV15	TRBJ2-1	once	NA	TGTGCCACCAGCAGAGATCTTAGATTAGGTGACACTCCTAATGAGCAGTTCTTC	CATSRDLRLGDTPNEQFF
TRBV6-1	TRBJ1-1	many	NA	TGTGCCAGCACCAACGGGGGCGATGTCACTGAAGCTTTCTTT	CASTNGGDVTEAFF
TRBV7-9	TRBJ1-1	many	NA	TGTGCCAGCATTCGTCGACCCCAGAACACTGAAGCTTTCTTT	CASIRRPQNTEAFF
TRBV6-5	TRBJ2-3	many	TRBD2	TGTGCCAGCAGTTACTCGTTTAGCGGGGGGGCGGATACGCAGTATTTT	CASSYSFSGGADTQYF
TRBV6-1	TRBJ2-1	many	NA	TGTGCCAGCAGTGAACACAGGGTATCCTACAATGAGCAGTTCTTC	CASSEHRVSYNEQFF
TRBV28	TRBJ2-7	NA	NA	TGTGCCATCTCCGCTAGACCCTACGACCAGTACTTC	CAISARPYDQYF
TRBV18	TRBJ2-5	many	NA	TGTGCCAGCTCACCACGGGGGGGGCGTCTGATGGAGACCCAGTACTTC	CASSPRGGRLMETQYF
TRBV3-1	TRBJ1-1	many	NA	TGTGCCAGCAGCCAACAGGGGATCACTGAAGCTTTCTTT	CASSQQGITEAFF
TRBV7-2	TRBJ2-1	many	NA	TGTGCCAGCAGCTTAGTTCAAGGGGGGGATGAGCAGTTCTTC	CASSLVQGGDEQFF
TRBV14	TRBJ2-7	many	TRBD2	TGTGCCAGCAGCCAAGCCCTGCTAGCGGGTTACTCCTACGAGCAGTACTTC	CASSQALLAGYSYEQYF
TRBV6-2/TRBV6-3	TRBJ2-1	many	TRBD2	TGTGCCAGCAGTATAGCGGGAGGGCCGAGTGAGCAGTTCTTC	CASSIAGGPSEQFF
TRBV18	TRBJ2-2	many	TRBD2	TGTGCCAGCTCACCTTCCCTAGCGGGAGCCGGGGAGCTGTTTTTT	CASSPSLAGAGELFF
TRBV6-2/TRBV6-3	TRBJ2-6	NA	NA	TGTGCCACCGGGAGTGGGTCCAACTTCCTGACTTTC	CATGSGSNFLTF
TRBV4-2	TRBJ1-3	many	TRBD1	TGTGCCAGCAGCCAACCCGGGACAGGGGGAAACACCATATATTTT	CASSQPGTGGNTIYF
TRBV5-1	TRBJ2-6	NA	NA	TGCGCCAGCAGCTTAAGGATCGGGGCGGCTGGGGCCAACGTCCTGACTTTC	CASSLRIGAAGANVLTF
TRBV7-9	TRBJ2-2	many	TRBD2	TGTGCCAGCAGCTTGTTGGCGGGGGGCTTACACACCGGGGAGCTGTTTTTT	CASSLLAGGLHTGELFF
TRBV6-1	TRBJ1-6	many	NA	TGTGCCAGCACCGATGCCCAGGGCTCACCCCTCCACTTT	CASTDAQGSPLHF
TRBV9	TRBJ2-2	many	TRBD2	TGTGCCAGCAGCGTAGAAGGTAGCGGGGGGGCGTTCGCCGGGGAGCTGTTTTTT	CASSVEGSGGAFAGELFF
TRBV11-2	TRBJ1-6	NA	NA	TGTGCCAGCATCTTAGGTTTGGGCGGGGATTCACCCCTCCACTTT	CASILGLGGDSPLHF
TRBV20-1	TRBJ2-2	many	NA	TGCAGTGCTTCTATAGCGGACCTGAACACCGGGGAGCTGTTTTTT	CSASIADLNTGELFF
TRBV20-1	TRBJ1-2	many	NA	TGCAGTGCTAGTGTCCCCCTTGGAAACTATGGCTACACCTTC	CSASVPLGNYGYTF
TRBV28	TRBJ2-3	many	NA	TGTGCCAGCAGTTTAAGTACGGTGGATACGCAGTATTTT	CASSLSTVDTQYF
TRBV9	TRBJ2-6	many	NA	TGTGCCAGCAGCCCCGAGGGTCGATCGAGGGGGGCCAACGTCCTGACTTTC	CASSPEGRSRGANVLTF